The entry that follows covers one T cell receptor beta chain sequence. Its antigen is not known. These data are taken from a study of T cells after posttransplantation cyclophosphamide. Study observations and caveats: Tissue-infiltrating T cells from skin or gut overlapped little with blood T cells. Donor-recipient repertoire similarity was low at 1-2 months, rising over year one.

The CDR3 is 17 amino acids. Germline-derived CDR1 and CDR2 are ENHRY and SYGVKD. J was trimmed by 4 bases and V by 4 bases; bases with no gene match: 9. Peripheral blood was collected from the related graft donor on the marrow donation day. The assay was immunoSEQ multiplex PCR, and TCRdb's table has in-frame clones only and misses some. The table has 20,000 to 25,000 clones, under 85% seen once; the top ten hold more than 0.55%. The J gene is TRBJ2-1, the V gene TRBV10-3, with 11 bases identical to TRBD2. This receptor was obtained from a woman aged 55-70 years in good health, CMV-negative, and a related stem cell transplant donor. The sequencing input was memory CD4+ T cells sorted from PBMCs. The CDR3 loop reads CAISVRLGTSGYNEQFF. CDR3 coding DNA: TGTGCCATCAGTGTACGACTGGGGACTAGCGGTTACAATGAGCAGTTCTTC.